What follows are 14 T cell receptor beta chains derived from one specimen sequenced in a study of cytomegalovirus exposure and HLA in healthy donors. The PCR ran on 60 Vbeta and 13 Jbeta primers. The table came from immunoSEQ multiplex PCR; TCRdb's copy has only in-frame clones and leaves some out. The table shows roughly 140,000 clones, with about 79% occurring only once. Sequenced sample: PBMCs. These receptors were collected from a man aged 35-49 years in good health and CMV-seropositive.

Here the CDR3 DNA reads TGTGCCAGCAGCTTTAGCGGGGGGGCGGGCGTTTACGAGCAGTACTTC. Translated, it gives CASSFSGGAGVYEQYF. V gene TRBV5-6 combines with J gene TRBJ2-5; TRBD2 matches at 11 bases. The J call may not be correct, given that the DNA end is closer to TRBJ2-7. This CDR3 region has 16 residues. Germline V gene data show CDR1 as SGHDT and CDR2 as YYEEEE.

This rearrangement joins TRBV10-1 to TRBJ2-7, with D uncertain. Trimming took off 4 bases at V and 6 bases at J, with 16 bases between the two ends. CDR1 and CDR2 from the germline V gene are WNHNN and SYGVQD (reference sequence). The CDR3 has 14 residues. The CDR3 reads CASSATGAPAEQYF. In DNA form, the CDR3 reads TGCGCCAGCAGTGCCACTGGAGCACCGGCCGAGCAGTACTTC.

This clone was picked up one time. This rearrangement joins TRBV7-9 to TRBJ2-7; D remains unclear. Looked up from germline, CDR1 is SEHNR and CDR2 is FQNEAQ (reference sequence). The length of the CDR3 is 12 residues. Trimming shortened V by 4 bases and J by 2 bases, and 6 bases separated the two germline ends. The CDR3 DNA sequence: TGTGCCAGCAGCTACGAGCCCTACGAGCAGTACTTC. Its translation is CASSYEPYEQYF. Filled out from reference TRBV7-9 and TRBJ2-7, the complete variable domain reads DTGVSQNPRHKITKRGQNVTFRCDPISEHNRLYWYRQTLGQGPEFLTYFQNEAQLEKSRLLSDRFSAERPKGSFSTLEIQRTEQGDSAMYLCASSYEPYEQYFGPGTRLTVT.

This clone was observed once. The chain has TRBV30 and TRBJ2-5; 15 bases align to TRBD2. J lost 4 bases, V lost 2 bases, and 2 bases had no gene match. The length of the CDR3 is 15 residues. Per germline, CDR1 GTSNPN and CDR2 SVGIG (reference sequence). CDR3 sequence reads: CAWSLGLAGGETQYF. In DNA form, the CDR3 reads TGTGCCTGGAGTCTGGGACTAGCGGGAGGAGAGACCCAGTACTTC. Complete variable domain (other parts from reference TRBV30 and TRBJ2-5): SQTIHQWPATLVQPVGSPLSLECTVEGTSNPNLYWYRQAAGRGLQLLFYSVGIGQISSEVPQNLSASRPQDRQFILSSKKLLLSDSGFYLCAWSLGLAGGETQYFGPGTRLLVL.

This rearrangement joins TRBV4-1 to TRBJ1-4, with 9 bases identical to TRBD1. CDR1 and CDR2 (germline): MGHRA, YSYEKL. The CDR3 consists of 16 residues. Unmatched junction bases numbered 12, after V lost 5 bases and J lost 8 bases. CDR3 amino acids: CASSVQDRGQKEKLFF. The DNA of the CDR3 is TGCGCCAGCAGCGTGCAGGACAGGGGACAAAAAGAAAAACTGTTTTTT.

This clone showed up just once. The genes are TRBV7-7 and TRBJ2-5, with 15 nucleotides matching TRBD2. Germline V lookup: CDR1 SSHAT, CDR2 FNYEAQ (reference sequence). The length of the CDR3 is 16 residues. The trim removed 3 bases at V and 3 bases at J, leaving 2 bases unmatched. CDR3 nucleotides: TGTGCCAGCAGCTTGGGGACTAGCGGGGGGAAAGAGACCCAGTACTTC. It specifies CASSLGTSGGKETQYF.

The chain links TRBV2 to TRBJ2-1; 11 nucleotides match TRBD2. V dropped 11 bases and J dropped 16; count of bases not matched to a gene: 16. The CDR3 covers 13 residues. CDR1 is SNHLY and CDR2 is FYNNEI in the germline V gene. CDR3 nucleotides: TGTGCCTCCCGAGGGGGGTTACTAGCGGGGGCTTTCTTC. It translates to CASRGGLLAGAFF.

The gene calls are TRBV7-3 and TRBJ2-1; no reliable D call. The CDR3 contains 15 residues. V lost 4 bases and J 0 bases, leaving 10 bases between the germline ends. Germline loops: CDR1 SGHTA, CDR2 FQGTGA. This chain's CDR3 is CASSYRSSSYNEQFF. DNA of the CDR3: TGTGCCAGCAGCTATAGATCGAGCTCCTACAATGAGCAGTTCTTC.

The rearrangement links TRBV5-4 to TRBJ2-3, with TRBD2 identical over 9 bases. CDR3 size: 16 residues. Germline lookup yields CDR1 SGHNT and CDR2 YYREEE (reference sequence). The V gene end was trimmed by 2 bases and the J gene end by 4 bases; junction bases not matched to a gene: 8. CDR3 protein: CASSFGRGGVADTQYF. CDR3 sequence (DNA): TGTGCCAGCAGCTTTGGGCGGGGGGGCGTAGCAGATACGCAGTATTTT.

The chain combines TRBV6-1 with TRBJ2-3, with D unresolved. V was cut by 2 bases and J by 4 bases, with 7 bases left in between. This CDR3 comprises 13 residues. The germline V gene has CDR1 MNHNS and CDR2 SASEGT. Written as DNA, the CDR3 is TGTGCCAGCAGTGAACGACGGGCAGATACGCAGTATTTT. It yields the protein CASSERRADTQYF.

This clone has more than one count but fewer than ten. CDR3 sequence reads: CASSYPGGYGYTF. CDR3 coding DNA: TGTGCCAGCAGTTATCCAGGGGGCTATGGCTACACCTTC. This rearrangement joins TRBV6-6 to TRBJ1-2; 7 positions agree with TRBD1. This CDR3 is 13 amino acids long. Germline V lookup: CDR1 MNHNY, CDR2 SVGAGI (reference sequence). Trimming removed 3 bases from V and 4 bases from J; junction bases left unmatched: 2.

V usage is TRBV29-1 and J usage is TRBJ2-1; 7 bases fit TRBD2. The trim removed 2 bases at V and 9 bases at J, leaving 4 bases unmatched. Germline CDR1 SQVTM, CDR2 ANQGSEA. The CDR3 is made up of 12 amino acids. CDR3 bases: TGCAGCGTTGAAAGCGGGACGCTTGAGCAGTTCTTC. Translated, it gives CSVESGTLEQFF.

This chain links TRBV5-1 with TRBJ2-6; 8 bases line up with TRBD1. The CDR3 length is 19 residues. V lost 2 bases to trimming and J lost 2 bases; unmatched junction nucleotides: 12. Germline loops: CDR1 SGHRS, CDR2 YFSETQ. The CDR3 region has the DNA TGCGCCAGCAGCTTTCTTGGACAGGGTATGAGCACTGGGGCCAACGTCCTGACTTTC. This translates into CASSFLGQGMSTGANVLTF.

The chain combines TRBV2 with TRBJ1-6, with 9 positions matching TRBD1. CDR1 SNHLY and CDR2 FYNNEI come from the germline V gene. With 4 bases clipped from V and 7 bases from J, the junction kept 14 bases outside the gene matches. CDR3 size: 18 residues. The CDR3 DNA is TGTGCCAGCAGTGGAGGGGACAGGGACGCGTTCTGGAATTCACCCCTCCACTTT. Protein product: CASSGGDRDAFWNSPLHF.